This T cell receptor (beta chain) emerged from a study of blood T cell repertoires in COVID-19. Study background: Samples representing acute and convalescent COVID-19 were sourced from the United States, Italy and Spain. The analysed material was cDNA or gDNA that came from T cells, B-cell-depleted T cells, or PBMCs.

Original processing methods: Estimates of nucleated cell counts were drawn from the amplification of reference gene primers. The table came from immunoSEQ multiplex PCR; TCRdb's copy has only in-frame clones and leaves some out. V and J calls and clone size follow that table, whereas D and trimming were derived from the DNA. The sample has roughly 120,000 clones; less than 85% are singletons. Germline values: CDR1 SQVTM, CDR2 ANQGSEA. The V and J ends lost 5 bases and 4 bases, in that order; junction bases with no gene match: 5. The CDR3 totals 13 residues. Sequencing was carried out using peripheral blood. The TCR was taken from a human donor with acute or convalescent COVID-19. The donor label of this sample is uncertain. The chain recombines TRBV29-1 with TRBJ2-1; TRBD1 agrees at 7 bases. The CDR3 spells CSVTGEKYNEQFF. The CDR3 DNA sequence: TGCAGCGTTACAGGGGAGAAGTACAATGAGCAGTTCTTC.